These 10 T cell receptor beta chains came from one sample sequenced in a study of T cell repertoires in cytomegalovirus infection (dated by TCRdb to about 2019). The sequencing machine was an Illumina HiSeq 1500. TCRdb trimmed the raw reads at Q25, called clones with MiXCR and kept productive beta chains. Each entry is one CDR3 protein sequence, shown with its most common DNA and genes. This sample is represented by fewer than 550,000 distinct CDR3 sequences; around 32% of them were singletons. Roughly 15% of the sample is taken by the ten largest. Sequenced sample: PBMCs. These receptors were obtained from a human donor in good health (CMV status not recorded). Some clones in this sample may be carry-over from other donors' samples.

The rearrangement joins TRBV6-1 to TRBJ2-1; a possible D gene is TRBD2 (5 bases). Deletions cut 5 bases from V and 7 bases from J, with 9 bases between. Germline CDR1 and CDR2: MNHNS and SASEGT. The CDR3 contains 12 residues. The CDR3 sequence: CASSRTVNEQFF. CDR3 nucleotide sequence: TGTGCCAGCAGTAGGACTGTTAATGAGCAGTTCTTC.

The table lists this clonotype with many counts. The CDR3 nucleotides are TGTGCCAGCAGCCCGGACAGGGGGCTTACGGAGACCCAGTACTTC. This gives the protein CASSPDRGLTETQYF. V and J are TRBV12-3 or TRBV12-4 and TRBJ2-5; TRBD1 agrees at 11 bases. The CDR3 extends over 15 amino acids. Germline trimming cut 6 bases from V and 5 bases from J; bases unmatched to any gene: 8.

V is TRBV7-3 and J is TRBJ2-5, with D maybe TRBD1 (5 bases). Trimming removed 2 bases from V and 1 base from J, with 14 bases in between. In germline, CDR1 is SGHTA, CDR2 FQGTGA. The CDR3 is made up of 16 amino acids. Written as DNA, the CDR3 is TGTGCCAGCAGCTTAGGGGCCCTTGTGACCCAAGAGACCCAGTACTTC. Encoded protein: CASSLGALVTQETQYF.

V and J are TRBV12-3 or TRBV12-4 and TRBJ1-5, with a possible D match to TRBD1 (6 bases). Trimming took 7 bases from V and 9 from J, leaving 19 bases between them. The CDR3 loop spans 14 amino acids. CDR3 sequence reads: CASTVGGGQMPQHF. In nucleotides, the CDR3 is TGTGCCAGCACCGTCGGAGGGGGGCAGATGCCCCAGCATTTT.

This clonotype came up many times. The chain combines TRBV7-2 with TRBJ1-1; the D is unclear. Germline CDR1 SGHTA, CDR2 FQGNSA. V was shortened by 6 bases and J by 1 base, with 12 bases between the two germline ends. This CDR3 region has 14 residues. The CDR3 is CASRRYGRNTEAFF. The CDR3 bases are TGTGCCAGCAGAAGGTATGGGAGGAACACTGAAGCTTTCTTT. The entire variable domain, with the rest obtained from reference TRBV7-2 and TRBJ1-1, is as follows: GAGVSQSPSNKVTEKGKDVELRCDPISGHTALYWYRQSLGQGLEFLIYFQGNSAPDKSGLPSDRFSAERTGGSVSTLTIQRTQQEDSAVYLCASRRYGRNTEAFFGQGTRLTVV.

This clonotype was found a few times. V usage is TRBV9 and J usage is TRBJ2-1, with TRBD1 matching 7 bases. Per the germline V gene, CDR1 is SGDLS and CDR2 is YYNGEE. CDR3 length: 15 residues. V was pared by 6 bases and J by 3 bases, with 9 bases of the junction left unmatched. In DNA, the CDR3 is TGTGCCAGCACTCCAGGGGGACACAGCTACAATGAGCAGTTCTTC. Protein product: CASTPGGHSYNEQFF. Combining the CDR3 with reference TRBV9 and TRBJ2-1 gives the whole variable domain DSGVTQTPKHLITATGQRVTLRCSPRSGDLSVYWYQQSLDQGLQFLIQYYNGEERAKGNILERFSAQQFPDLHSELNLSSLELGDSALYFCASTPGGHSYNEQFFGPGTRLTVL.

This clonotype was seen only a few times. The chain combines TRBV6-2 or TRBV6-3 with TRBJ2-1; 9 nucleotides match TRBD1. V lost 8 bases and J lost 6; bases outside the gene matches: 11. CDR3 length equals 15 residues. The germline V gene encodes CDR1 MNHEY and CDR2 SVGEGT. Here the CDR3 reads CASWAGQGIPNEQFF. DNA of the CDR3: TGTGCCAGCTGGGCGGGACAGGGAATTCCCAATGAGCAGTTCTTC.

The sample holds a few counts of this clonotype. The rearrangement joins TRBV29-1 to TRBJ1-1; 9 nucleotides agree with TRBD1. Looked up from germline, CDR1 is SQVTM and CDR2 is ANQGSEA. The CDR3 has 13 residues. The junction had 4 bases not matched to a gene; V was cut back by 8 bases and J by 0 bases. The CDR3, as DNA: TGCAGCTTCAGGACAGGGGTGAACACTGAAGCTTTCTTT. Protein product: CSFRTGVNTEAFF.

V and J are TRBV20-1 and TRBJ1-6; TRBD1 matches at 7 bases. CDR3 length: 17 residues. V shed 0 bases, J shed 8 bases, and the junction held 13 bases outside the gene matches. Per the germline V gene, CDR1 is DFQATT and CDR2 is SNEGSKA (reference sequence). The CDR3 reads CSARDPRQGQGDSPLHF. The CDR3 nucleotides read TGCAGTGCTAGAGACCCCCGGCAGGGGCAGGGGGATTCACCCCTCCACTTT.

V gene TRBV20-1 combines with J gene TRBJ1-5; the D gene is possibly TRBD1 (5 bases). The V gene lost 5 bases and the J gene lost 7 bases, with 15 bases spanning the gap. Germline values: CDR1 DFQATT, CDR2 SNEGSKA (reference sequence). CDR3 length: 13 residues. The CDR3 DNA reads as TGCAGTGCTTCCCACGGGCGGGACCAGCCCCAGCATTTT. It codes for CSASHGRDQPQHF.